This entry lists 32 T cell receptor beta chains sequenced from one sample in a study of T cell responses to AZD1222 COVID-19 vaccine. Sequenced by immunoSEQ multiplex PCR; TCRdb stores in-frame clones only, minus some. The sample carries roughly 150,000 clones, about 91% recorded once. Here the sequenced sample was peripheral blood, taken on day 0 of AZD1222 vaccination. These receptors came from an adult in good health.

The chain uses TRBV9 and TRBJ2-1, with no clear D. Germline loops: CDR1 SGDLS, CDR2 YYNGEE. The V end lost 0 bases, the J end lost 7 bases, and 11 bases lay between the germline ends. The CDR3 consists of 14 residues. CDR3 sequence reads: CASSVGGPANEQFF. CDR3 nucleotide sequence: TGTGCCAGCAGCGTAGGAGGTCCCGCGAATGAGCAGTTCTTC.

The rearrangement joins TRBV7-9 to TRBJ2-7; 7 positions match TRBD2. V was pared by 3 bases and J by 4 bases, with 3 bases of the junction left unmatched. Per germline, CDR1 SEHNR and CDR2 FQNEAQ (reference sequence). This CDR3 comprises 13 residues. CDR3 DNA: TGTGCCAGCAGCTTCTGGGGAGGGTACGAGCAGTACTTC. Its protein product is CASSFWGGYEQYF.

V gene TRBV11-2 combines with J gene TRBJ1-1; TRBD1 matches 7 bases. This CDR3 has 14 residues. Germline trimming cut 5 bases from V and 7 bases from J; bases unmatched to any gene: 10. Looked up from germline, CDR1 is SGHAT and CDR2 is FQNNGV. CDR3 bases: TGTGCCAGCAGCCCCGACAGGGTAATGAGTGAAGCTTTCTTT. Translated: CASSPDRVMSEAFF.

CDR3 region: CATSPRQHYNEQFF. CDR3 DNA: TGTGCCACCAGCCCTCGACAGCACTACAATGAGCAGTTCTTC. This sequence joins TRBV15 and TRBJ2-1; weak D call: TRBD1 (5 bases). The germline V and J ends were trimmed by 5 bases and 3 bases, with 11 bases remaining between them. Per germline, CDR1 LNHNV and CDR2 YYDKDF (reference sequence). The CDR3 runs 14 residues.

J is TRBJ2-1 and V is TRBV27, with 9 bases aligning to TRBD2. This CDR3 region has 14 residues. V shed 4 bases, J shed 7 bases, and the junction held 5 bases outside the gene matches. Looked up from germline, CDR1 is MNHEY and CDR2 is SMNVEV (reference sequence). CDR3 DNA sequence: TGTGCCAGCAGTTATAGCGGGAGATCGAATGAGCAGTTCTTC. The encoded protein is CASSYSGRSNEQFF.

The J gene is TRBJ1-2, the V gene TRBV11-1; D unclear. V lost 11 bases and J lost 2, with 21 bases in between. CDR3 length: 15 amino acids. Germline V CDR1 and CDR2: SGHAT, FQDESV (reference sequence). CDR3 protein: CAERANIHPNYGYTF. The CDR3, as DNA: TGTGCCGAAAGGGCCAACATACACCCCAACTATGGCTACACCTTC.

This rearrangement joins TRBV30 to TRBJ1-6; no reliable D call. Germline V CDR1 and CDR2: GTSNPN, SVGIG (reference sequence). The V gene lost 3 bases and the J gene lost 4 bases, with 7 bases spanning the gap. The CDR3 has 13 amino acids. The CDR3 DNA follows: TGTGCCTGGAGACCGCAGTATAATTCACCCCTCCACTTT. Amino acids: CAWRPQYNSPLHF.

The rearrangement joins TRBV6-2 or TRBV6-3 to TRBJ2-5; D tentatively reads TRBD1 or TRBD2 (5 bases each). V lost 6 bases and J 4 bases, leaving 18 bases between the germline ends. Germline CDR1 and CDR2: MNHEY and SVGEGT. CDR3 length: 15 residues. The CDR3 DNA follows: TGTGCCAGCAGCCCCGGGGCCCTCTTGAGAGAGACCCAGTACTTC. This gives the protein CASSPGALLRETQYF.

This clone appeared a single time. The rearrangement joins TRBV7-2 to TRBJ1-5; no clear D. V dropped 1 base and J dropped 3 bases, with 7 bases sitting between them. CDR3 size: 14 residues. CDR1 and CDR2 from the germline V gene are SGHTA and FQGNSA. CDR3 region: CASSLDGLNQPQHF. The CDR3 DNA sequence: TGTGCCAGCAGCTTAGACGGACTCAATCAGCCCCAGCATTTT.

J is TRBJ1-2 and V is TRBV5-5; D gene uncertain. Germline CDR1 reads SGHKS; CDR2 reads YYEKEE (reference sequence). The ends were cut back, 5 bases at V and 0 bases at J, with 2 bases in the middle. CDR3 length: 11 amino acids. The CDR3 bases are TGTGCCAGCAGAGCTAACTATGGCTACACCTTC. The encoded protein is CASRANYGYTF.

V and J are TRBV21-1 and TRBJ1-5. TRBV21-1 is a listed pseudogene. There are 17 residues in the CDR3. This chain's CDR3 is CASSPPPGARLNQPQHF. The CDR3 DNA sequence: TGTGCCAGCAGCCCCCCCCCGGGAGCCAGACTCAATCAGCCCCAGCATTTT.

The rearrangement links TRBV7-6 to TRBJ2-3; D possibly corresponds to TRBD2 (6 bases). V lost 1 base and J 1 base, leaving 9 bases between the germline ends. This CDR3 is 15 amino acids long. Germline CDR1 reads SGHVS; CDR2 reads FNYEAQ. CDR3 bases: TGTGCCAGCAGCTTAGTCGGGGGAGGCACAGATACGCAGTATTTT. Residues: CASSLVGGGTDTQYF.

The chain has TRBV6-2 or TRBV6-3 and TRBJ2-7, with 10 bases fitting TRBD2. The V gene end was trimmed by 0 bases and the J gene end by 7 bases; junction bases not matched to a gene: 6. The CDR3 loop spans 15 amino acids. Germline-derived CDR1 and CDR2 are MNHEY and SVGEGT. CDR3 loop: CASSYSVLAGEEQYF. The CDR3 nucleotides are TGTGCCAGCAGTTACTCGGTTCTAGCGGGAGAGGAGCAGTACTTC.

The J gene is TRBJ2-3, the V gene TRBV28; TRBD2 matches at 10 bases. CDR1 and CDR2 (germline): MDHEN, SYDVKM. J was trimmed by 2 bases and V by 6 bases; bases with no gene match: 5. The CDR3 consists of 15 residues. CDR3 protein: CASSELAGNTDTQYF. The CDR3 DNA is TGTGCCAGCAGCGAACTAGCGGGAAACACAGATACGCAGTATTTT.

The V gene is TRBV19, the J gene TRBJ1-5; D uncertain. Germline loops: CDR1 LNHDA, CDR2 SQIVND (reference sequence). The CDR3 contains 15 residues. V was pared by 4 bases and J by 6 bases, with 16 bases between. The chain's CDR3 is CASSTKAGSGQPQHF. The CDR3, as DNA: TGTGCCAGTAGTACCAAAGCGGGATCCGGTCAGCCCCAGCATTTT.

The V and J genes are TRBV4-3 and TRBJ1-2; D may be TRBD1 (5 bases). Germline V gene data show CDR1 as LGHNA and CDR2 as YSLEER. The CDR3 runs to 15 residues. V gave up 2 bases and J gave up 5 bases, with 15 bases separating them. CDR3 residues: CASSQFARAEYGYTF. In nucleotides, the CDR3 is TGCGCCAGCAGCCAATTTGCCAGGGCCGAGTATGGCTACACCTTC.

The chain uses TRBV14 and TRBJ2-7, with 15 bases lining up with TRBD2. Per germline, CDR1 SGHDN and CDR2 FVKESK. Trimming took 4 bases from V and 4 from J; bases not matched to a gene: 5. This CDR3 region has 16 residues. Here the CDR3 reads CASSPGTSGRTYEQYF. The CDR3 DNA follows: TGTGCCAGCAGCCCCGGGACTAGCGGGAGGACATACGAGCAGTACTTC.

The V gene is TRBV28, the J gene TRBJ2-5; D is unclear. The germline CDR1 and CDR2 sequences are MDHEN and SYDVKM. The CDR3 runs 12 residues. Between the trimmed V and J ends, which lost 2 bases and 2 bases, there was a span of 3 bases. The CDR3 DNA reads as TGTGCCAGCAGTTTACTTCAAGAGACCCAGTACTTC. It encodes CASSLLQETQYF.

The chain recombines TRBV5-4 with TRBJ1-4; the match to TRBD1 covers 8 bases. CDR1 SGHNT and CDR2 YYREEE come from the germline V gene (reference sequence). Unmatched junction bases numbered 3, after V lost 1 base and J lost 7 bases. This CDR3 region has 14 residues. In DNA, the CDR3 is TGTGCCAGCAGCTTGTCAGGGGGCAGTGAAAAACTGTTTTTT. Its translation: CASSLSGGSEKLFF.

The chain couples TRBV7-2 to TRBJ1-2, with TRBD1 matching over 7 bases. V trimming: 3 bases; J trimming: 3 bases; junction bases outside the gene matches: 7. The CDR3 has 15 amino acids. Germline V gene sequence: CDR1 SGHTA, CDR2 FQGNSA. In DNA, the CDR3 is TGTGCCAGCAGCTTCAAGGGGGCTGGAGACTATGGCTACACCTTC. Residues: CASSFKGAGDYGYTF.

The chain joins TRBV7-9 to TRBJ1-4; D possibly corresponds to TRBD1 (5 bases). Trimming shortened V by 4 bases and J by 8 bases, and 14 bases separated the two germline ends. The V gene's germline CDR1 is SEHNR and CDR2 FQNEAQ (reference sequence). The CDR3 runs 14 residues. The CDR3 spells CASSWGTSLEKLFF. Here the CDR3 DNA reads TGTGCCAGCAGCTGGGGGACCTCGCTAGAAAAACTGTTTTTT.

CDR3 nucleotide sequence: TGTGCCAGCAGCTCTCCGCTAGCGGGAGGCGTTCCTAGCACAGATACGCAGTATTTT. As protein: CASSSPLAGGVPSTDTQYF. The chain combines TRBV6-2 or TRBV6-3 with TRBJ2-3; 11 bases match TRBD2. The CDR3 runs 19 residues. Germline CDR1 MNHEY, CDR2 SVGEGT. V dropped 6 bases and J dropped 0; count of bases not matched to a gene: 14.

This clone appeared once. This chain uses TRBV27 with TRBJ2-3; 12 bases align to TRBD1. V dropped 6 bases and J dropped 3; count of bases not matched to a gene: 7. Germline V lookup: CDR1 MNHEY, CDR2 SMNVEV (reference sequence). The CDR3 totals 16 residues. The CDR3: CASRSGDRGLTDTQYF. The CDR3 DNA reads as TGTGCCAGCAGGTCCGGGGACAGGGGGCTGACAGATACGCAGTATTTT.

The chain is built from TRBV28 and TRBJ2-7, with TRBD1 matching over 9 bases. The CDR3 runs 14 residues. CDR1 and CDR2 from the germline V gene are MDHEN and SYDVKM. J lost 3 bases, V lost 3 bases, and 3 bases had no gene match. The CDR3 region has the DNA TGTGCCAGCAGTTTCATGGGACAGGGCTACGAGCAGTACTTC. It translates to CASSFMGQGYEQYF.

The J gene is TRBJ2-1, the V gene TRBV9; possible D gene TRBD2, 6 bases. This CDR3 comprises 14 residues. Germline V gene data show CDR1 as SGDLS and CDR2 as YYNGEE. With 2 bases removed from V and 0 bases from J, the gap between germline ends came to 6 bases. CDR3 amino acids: CASSVGGSYNEQFF. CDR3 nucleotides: TGTGCCAGCAGCGTCGGGGGCTCCTACAATGAGCAGTTCTTC.

The DNA for the CDR3 is TGTGCCAGCAGCTTAGGAGGGTACAATCAGCCCCAGCATTTT. Translation: CASSLGGYNQPQHF. The chain has TRBV7-8 and TRBJ1-5; no clear D gene. The V end was cut by 1 base, the J end by 3 bases, with 7 bases between. The CDR3 runs to 14 residues. Germline V lookup: CDR1 SGHVS, CDR2 FQNEAQ.

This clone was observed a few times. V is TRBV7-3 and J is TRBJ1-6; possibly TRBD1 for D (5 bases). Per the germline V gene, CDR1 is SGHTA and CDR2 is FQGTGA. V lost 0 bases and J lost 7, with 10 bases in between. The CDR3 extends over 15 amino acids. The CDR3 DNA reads TGTGCCAGCAGCTTAACAGGGGAGCCCAATTCACCCCTCCACTTT. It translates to CASSLTGEPNSPLHF.

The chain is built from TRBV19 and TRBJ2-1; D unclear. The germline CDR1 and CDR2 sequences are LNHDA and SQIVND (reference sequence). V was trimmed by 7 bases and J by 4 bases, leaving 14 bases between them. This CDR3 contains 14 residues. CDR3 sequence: CASNKDHPYNEQFF. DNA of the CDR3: TGTGCCAGTAACAAGGACCACCCTTACAATGAGCAGTTCTTC.

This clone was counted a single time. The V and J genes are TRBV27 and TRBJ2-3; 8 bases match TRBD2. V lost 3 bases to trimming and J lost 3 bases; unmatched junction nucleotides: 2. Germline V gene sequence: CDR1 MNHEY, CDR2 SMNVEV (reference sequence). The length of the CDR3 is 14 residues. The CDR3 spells CASSLGLVTDTQYF. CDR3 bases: TGTGCCAGCAGTTTGGGACTAGTAACAGATACGCAGTATTTT.

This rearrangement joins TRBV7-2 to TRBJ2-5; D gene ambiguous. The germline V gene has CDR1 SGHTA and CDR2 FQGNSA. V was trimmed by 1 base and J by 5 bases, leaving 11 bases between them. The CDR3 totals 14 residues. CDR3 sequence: CASSLDVSQETQYF. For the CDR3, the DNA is TGTGCCAGCAGCTTAGATGTGTCCCAGGAGACCCAGTACTTC.

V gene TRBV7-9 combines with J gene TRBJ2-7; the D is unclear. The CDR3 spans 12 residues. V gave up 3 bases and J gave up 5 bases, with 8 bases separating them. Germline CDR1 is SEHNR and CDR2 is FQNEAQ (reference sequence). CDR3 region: CASSFDTDEQYF. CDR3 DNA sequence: TGTGCCAGCAGCTTTGATACAGACGAGCAGTACTTC.

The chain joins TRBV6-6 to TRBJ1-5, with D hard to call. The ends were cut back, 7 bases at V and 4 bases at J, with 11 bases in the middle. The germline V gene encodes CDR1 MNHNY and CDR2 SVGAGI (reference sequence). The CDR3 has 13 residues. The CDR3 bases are TGTGCCAGCACCTGGTACGGGAATCAGCCCCAGCATTTT. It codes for CASTWYGNQPQHF.